Listed below are T cell receptor beta chains from one sample, sequenced in a study of blood T cell repertoires in COVID-19. Data came from immunoSEQ multiplex PCR; TCRdb stores just in-frame clones and leaves some out. Counted here are 35,000 to 50,000 clones, over 70% occurring once; the ten biggest clones make up around 22%. The specimen sequenced was peripheral blood. The source of these receptors is a woman aged 60-75 years with acute or convalescent COVID-19. Each CDR3 is given with its conserved first and last residue. Fields, in order: D gene, J gene, clone size, V gene, CDR3 DNA, CDR3 protein. The D gene is left open where the match is weak. Size is omitted from some rows. Given values are once, few, many or a class for expanded clones.

>.|TRBJ2-7|.|TRBV12-1
TGTACCAGCAGCCATACTAGCGGTATTTACGAGCAGTACTTC
CTSSHTSGIYEQYF
>.|TRBJ1-1|.|TRBV19
TGTGCCAGTAGTCAGACTGGTATGAACACTGAAGCTTTCTTT
CASSQTGMNTEAFF
>.|TRBJ2-3|few|TRBV2
TGTGCCAGCAGTGAGAGGATAGCGTCAGATACGCAGTATTTT
CASSERIASDTQYF
>.|TRBJ2-7|few|TRBV30
TGTGCCTGGACGGAGGGCTCCGAGCAGTACTTC
CAWTEGSEQYF
>.|TRBJ1-6|.|TRBV7-9
TGTGCCAGCAGTCTCCCCCCGCAGGGAGGGACTTCACCCCTCCACTTT
CASSLPPQGGTSPLHF
>TRBD1|TRBJ2-7|.|TRBV2
TGTGCCAGCAATCCACAGGGGGCTAGAAACGAGCAGTACTTC
CASNPQGARNEQYF
>TRBD1|TRBJ1-5|.|TRBV7-8
TGTGCCAGCAGCTTAGGGACAGGGGGCATCGGACAGCCCCAGCATTTT
CASSLGTGGIGQPQHF
>.|TRBJ1-1|.|TRBV7-8
TGTGCCAGCAGCCTCTATAATGCGGCTGAAGCTTTCTTT
CASSLYNAAEAFF
>.|TRBJ1-6|.|TRBV6-1
TGTGCCAGCAGTGGCTCTCAACTGGTTGGTGGGCCACCCCTCCACTTT
CASSGSQLVGGPPLHF
>.|TRBJ1-5|.|TRBV6-5
TGTGCCAGCACGACAGGTCCTCAGCCCCAGCATTTT
CASTTGPQPQHF
>.|TRBJ1-6|few|TRBV7-2
TGTGCCAGCAGCAGGTCGGGGGTACAGAATTCACCCCTCCACTTT
CASSRSGVQNSPLHF
>.|TRBJ2-2|.|TRBV19
TGTGCCAGTAGTGGCCAAATAACCGGGGAGCTGTTTTTT
CASSGQITGELFF
>.|TRBJ2-7|.|TRBV5-1
TGCGCCAGCAGCTTGGAGGGAGGACCCTACGAGCAGTACTTC
CASSLEGGPYEQYF
>TRBD2|TRBJ2-1|.|TRBV2
TGTGCCAGCAGTGGGACTAGCGGGGGCCGCATAACCTACAATGAGCAGTTCTTC
CASSGTSGGRITYNEQFF
>.|TRBJ1-4|few|TRBV2
TGTGCCAGCAATGGAGGGACGGCGATTGAAAAACTGTTTTTT
CASNGGTAIEKLFF
>.|TRBJ2-2|.|TRBV5-1
TGCGCCAGCAGCTTGGCACAGGCGCCCGGGGAGCTGTTTTTT
CASSLAQAPGELFF
>.|TRBJ2-7|once|TRBV12-5
TGTGCTAGTGGAGCCGGACAGCAACAAACCTACGAGCAGTACTTC
CASGAGQQQTYEQYF
>.|TRBJ2-5|.|TRBV7-6
TGTGCCAGCAGCTTATACGGGGAAGAGACCCAGTACTTC
CASSLYGEETQYF
>TRBD1|TRBJ2-3|once|TRBV9
TGTGCCAGCAGCGCCCGGGACAGGGAGCCAGATACGCAGTATTTT
CASSARDREPDTQYF
>TRBD1|TRBJ2-3|.|TRBV7-2
TGTGCCAGCAGCCCTCATTCGTCAGGGACAGGGATCACAGATACGCAGTATTTT
CASSPHSSGTGITDTQYF
>.|TRBJ2-3|.|TRBV29-1
TGCAGCGTTGGTGGGCAGACCACAGATACGCAGTATTTT
CSVGGQTTDTQYF
>TRBD1|TRBJ2-7|few|TRBV9
TGTGCCAGCAGCCCAGGGACAGGAAACTACGAGCAGTACTTC
CASSPGTGNYEQYF